One and the same sample provided the 6 T cell receptor beta chains below, sequenced in a study of cytomegalovirus exposure and HLA in healthy donors. Profiling relied on immunoSEQ multiplex PCR, and the TCRdb table lists in-frame clones only, not all of them. The sample lists 110,000 to 150,000 clones; 75% to 90% were seen once. The sample comprised PBMCs. All receptors derive from a woman aged 30 to 39 in good health and CMV-seropositive.

The chain is built from TRBV5-1 and TRBJ2-3, with TRBD1 as a possible D gene (6 bases). V was pared by 0 bases and J by 2 bases, with 10 bases between. Germline V gene sequence: CDR1 SGHRS, CDR2 YFSETQ. The CDR3 has 15 amino acids. CDR3 nucleotide sequence: TGCGCCAGCAGCTTGGTAGCAGGGGACACAGATACGCAGTATTTT. Residues: CASSLVAGDTDTQYF.

This sequence joins TRBV10-2 and TRBJ1-6; D uncertain. Trimming left V 6 bases short and J 8 bases short, with 20 bases between. Germline CDR1 reads WSHSY; CDR2 reads SAAADI. This CDR3 has 16 residues. The CDR3 loop reads CASSENSGSYHSPLHF. Here the CDR3 DNA reads TGCGCCAGCAGCGAGAATTCAGGCAGTTACCATTCACCCCTCCACTTT.

This clone appeared a single time. V usage is TRBV5-6 and J usage is TRBJ2-5; TRBD2 is a possible D gene (6 bases). V gave up 1 base and J gave up 4 bases, with 17 bases separating them. This CDR3 has 16 residues. The V gene's germline CDR1 is SGHDT and CDR2 YYEEEE. The CDR3 bases are TGTGCCAGCAGCTTGACCGTTTGGGGCGGGATAGAGACCCAGTACTTC. It specifies CASSLTVWGGIETQYF.

This sequence joins TRBV5-1 and TRBJ1-1; 11 nucleotides match TRBD1. This CDR3 is 16 amino acids long. V trimming: 5 bases; J trimming: 4 bases; junction bases outside the gene matches: 10. Per germline, CDR1 SGHRS and CDR2 YFSETQ. CDR3 sequence (DNA): TGCGCCAGCAGTCGGACAGGGGGCGTCGGCGCCACTGAAGCTTTCTTT. This codes for CASSRTGGVGATEAFF.

The chain has TRBV5-4 and TRBJ2-3; no firm D call. V was pared by 2 bases and J by 5 bases, with 6 bases between. The CDR3 is made up of 12 amino acids. Germline CDR1 and CDR2: SGHNT and YYREEE (reference sequence). CDR3 DNA: TGTGCCAGCAGCTTCTCGGGAGATACGCAGTATTTT. Translation gives CASSFSGDTQYF.

This clone has more than one count but fewer than ten. V is TRBV9 and J is TRBJ2-7; 7 bases align to TRBD2. Germline values: CDR1 SGDLS, CDR2 YYNGEE. CDR3 length: 14 amino acids. Trimming took 2 bases from V and 0 from J; bases not matched to a gene: 2. This CDR3 reads CASSVTSASYEQYF. For the CDR3, the DNA is TGTGCCAGCAGCGTCACTAGCGCCTCCTACGAGCAGTACTTC.